Sequencing of this T cell receptor beta chain was carried out in a study of shared clonotypes between healthy human individuals. The study, taken as a whole, reports: Tissues were not sampled, only blood, and their repertoires likely differ.

Only in-frame clones appear in the TCRdb table, and some are missing; sequencing was by immunoSEQ multiplex PCR. The profile shows about half a million clones, over 75% of them singletons. This clone was picked up one time. Its antigen is undetermined. Looked up from germline, CDR1 is SGHRS and CDR2 is YFSETQ. Trimming pared 6 bases from V and 0 bases from J, leaving 9 bases between. The CDR3 is 14 residues long. Sequencing was performed on PBMCs. V is TRBV5-1 and J is TRBJ2-2, with D perhaps assigned TRBD1 or TRBD2 (5 bases each). The receptor was isolated from a woman between 35 and 50 years old in good health. Some clones in this sample may be carry-over from other donors' samples. The CDR3 reads CASTVGPNTGELFF. As DNA, the CDR3 is TGCGCCAGCACGGTGGGACCGAACACCGGGGAGCTGTTTTTT.